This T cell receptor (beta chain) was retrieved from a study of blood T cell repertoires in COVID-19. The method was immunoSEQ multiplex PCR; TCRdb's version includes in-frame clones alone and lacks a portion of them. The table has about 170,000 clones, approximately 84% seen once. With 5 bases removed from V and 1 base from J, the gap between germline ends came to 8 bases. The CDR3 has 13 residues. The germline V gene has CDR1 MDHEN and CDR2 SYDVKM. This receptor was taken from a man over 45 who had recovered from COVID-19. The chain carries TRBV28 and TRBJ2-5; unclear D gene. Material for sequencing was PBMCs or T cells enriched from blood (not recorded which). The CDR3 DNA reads TGTGCCAGCAGTGACAATCTCCAAGAGACCCAGTACTTC. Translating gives CASSDNLQETQYF.